This TCR beta chain was retrieved from a study of shared clonotypes between healthy human individuals. Note on this clone: What it binds is unknown.

General study findings and limits: Since donors were few, the genetic and exposure-history diversity represented was limited.

Germline loops: CDR1 DFQATT, CDR2 SNEGSKA (reference sequence). The CDR3 is 11 residues long. The data were produced by immunoSEQ multiplex PCR, yet TCRdb's version contains in-frame clones alone and is incomplete. The sample includes roughly 700,000 clones, around 72% of them seen just once. The sample taken for sequencing was memory CD4+ T cells sorted from blood. The subset was: CD45RA-negative fraction. The chain has TRBV20-1 and TRBJ2-5; D is unclear. The end of the DNA is better explained by TRBJ2-7, so the J call may be wrong. This receptor was taken from a woman aged 25 to 39 in good health. This CDR3 reads CSAVALYEQYF. DNA of the CDR3: TGCAGTGCCGTCGCCCTTTACGAGCAGTACTTC.